These 27 T cell receptor beta chains share one sample of origin, sequenced in a study of cytomegalovirus exposure and HLA in healthy donors. In the PCR, 60 Vbeta and 13 Jbeta primers were used. Using immunoSEQ multiplex PCR, the repertoire was profiled, and TCRdb retains in-frame clones only, with some absent. The sample records 210,000 or so clones, about 83% being singletons. What was sequenced was PBMCs. These receptors came from a girl between 5 and 17 years old in good health and CMV-seronegative.

V is TRBV7-8 and J is TRBJ2-7; no reliable D call. V was pared by 5 bases and J by 0 bases, with 14 bases between. From germline, CDR1 is SGHVS and CDR2 FQNEAQ. There are 15 residues in the CDR3. CDR3 residues: CASSPVAVSSYEQYF. The CDR3 nucleotides read TGTGCCAGCAGCCCCGTAGCCGTTAGCTCCTACGAGCAGTACTTC.

The chain's CDR3 is CASSTRGSGANVLTF. CDR3 DNA: TGTGCCAGCAGTACCAGGGGCTCTGGGGCCAACGTCCTGACTTTC. The chain combines TRBV27 with TRBJ2-6; perhaps TRBD1 as D (6 bases). The ends were cut back, 5 bases at V and 0 bases at J, with 8 bases in the middle. The CDR3 sequence is 15 residues long. Germline V gives CDR1 MNHEY, CDR2 SMNVEV (reference sequence). Using reference TRBV27 and TRBJ2-6 for the parts outside the CDR3, the full variable domain is EAQVTQNPRYLITVTGKKLTVTCSQNMNHEYMSWYRQDPGLGLRQIYYSMNVEVTDKGDVPEGYKVSRKEKRNFPLILESPSPNQTSLYFCASSTRGSGANVLTFGAGSRLTVL.

The CDR3 spells CASSSTSGPPYEQYF. The CDR3 coding sequence is TGTGCCAGCAGCTCCACTAGCGGGCCCCCCTACGAGCAGTACTTC. J is TRBJ2-7 and V is TRBV5-6; 9 bases map to TRBD2. Trimming removed 3 bases from V and 2 bases from J; junction bases left unmatched: 6. The CDR3 extends over 15 amino acids. Germline CDR1 reads SGHDT; CDR2 reads YYEEEE.

The chain combines TRBV6-1 with TRBJ2-7, with D possibly TRBD1 on 6 matching bases. The CDR3 totals 14 residues. The germline V gene has CDR1 MNHNS and CDR2 SASEGT. V shed 4 bases and J shed 2 bases, with 12 bases lying between them. In DNA form, the CDR3 reads TGTGCCAGCAGTGGGACAGATTTAACCTACGAGCAGTACTTC. It yields the protein CASSGTDLTYEQYF.

This clone has just a few counts. The V gene is TRBV5-1, the J gene TRBJ2-7; TRBD1 matches at 8 bases. Per the germline V gene, CDR1 is SGHRS and CDR2 is YFSETQ. V shed 1 base and J 4 bases; nucleotides not matched to a gene: 10. The CDR3 contains 16 residues. The CDR3 protein is CASSLSTGTGLYEQYF. DNA for the CDR3: TGCGCCAGCAGCTTGTCAACCGGGACAGGACTTTACGAGCAGTACTTC.

The V and J genes are TRBV5-1 and TRBJ2-7; 8 nucleotides match TRBD1. The junction had 5 bases not matched to a gene; V was cut back by 2 bases and J by 4 bases. This CDR3 has 14 amino acids. Germline V CDR1 and CDR2: SGHRS, YFSETQ. CDR3: CASSFAGGAYEQYF. The CDR3 bases are TGCGCCAGCAGCTTTGCAGGGGGCGCATACGAGCAGTACTTC.

This clone was observed a single time. The chain joins TRBV7-9 to TRBJ2-5; the D is unclear. V was pared by 3 bases and J by 3 bases, with 8 bases between. The length of the CDR3 is 13 residues. Germline CDR1 reads SEHNR; CDR2 reads FQNEAQ (reference sequence). DNA for the CDR3: TGTGCCAGCAGCTTGGAGACCGAAGAGACCCAGTACTTC. It codes for CASSLETEETQYF.

The V gene is TRBV28, the J gene TRBJ1-1, with 7 bases that match TRBD1. The germline gives CDR1 MDHEN, CDR2 SYDVKM. This CDR3 has 15 residues. The J segment lost 1 base and the V segment lost 7 bases, leaving 9 bases of the junction unmatched. CDR3 sequence reads: CASKHPGTANTEAFF. The CDR3 DNA is TGTGCCAGCAAACACCCCGGGACAGCGAACACTGAAGCTTTCTTT.

This clone has just a few counts. The rearrangement links TRBV18 to TRBJ1-2; D might be TRBD1 (5 bases). This CDR3 spans 13 amino acids. Germline CDR1 reads KGHSH; CDR2 reads LQKENI. Trimming left V 3 bases short and J 7 bases short, with 12 bases between. CDR3 nucleotide sequence: TGTGCCAGCTCACCGGACAAGTCCAGTGGCTACACCTTC. Protein product: CASSPDKSSGYTF.

The chain employs TRBV11-2 and TRBJ2-5, with a weak D call TRBD2 (5 bases). This CDR3 region has 15 residues. Germline V gene data show CDR1 as SGHAT and CDR2 as FQNNGV. V was pared by 5 bases and J by 0 bases, with 13 bases between. The CDR3 DNA reads TGTGCCAGCAGCCTGACTATCACAAACCAAGAGACCCAGTACTTC. It translates to CASSLTITNQETQYF.

V is TRBV15 and J is TRBJ1-4; TRBD1 might be the D (6 bases). V was pared by 1 base and J by 8 bases, with 14 bases between. This CDR3 has 15 amino acids. CDR1 and CDR2 from the germline V gene are LNHNV and YYDKDF (reference sequence). The CDR3 nucleotides are TGTGCCACCAGCAGAGGAGGGGGGGGCCGAGAAAAACTGTTTTTT. Protein sequence: CATSRGGGGREKLFF.

The V call is TRBV15, the J call TRBJ2-7; D is unclear. The CDR3 sequence is 13 residues long. The V end lost 1 base, the J end lost 3 bases, and 7 bases lay between the germline ends. Germline-derived CDR1 and CDR2 are LNHNV and YYDKDF (reference sequence). In DNA, the CDR3 is TGTGCCACCAGCAGAGGACTCGGCTACGAGCAGTACTTC. Protein sequence: CATSRGLGYEQYF.

The rearrangement uses TRBV27 and TRBJ1-2, with D possibly TRBD1 on 5 matching bases. Trimming took 7 bases from V and 6 from J, leaving 15 bases between them. The CDR3 is 13 amino acids. Germline assignment: CDR1 MNHEY and CDR2 SMNVEV (reference sequence). DNA of the CDR3: TGTGCCAGCAAAGATACAGGTGTTCATGGCTACACCTTC. Its translation: CASKDTGVHGYTF.

The chain uses TRBV7-8 and TRBJ1-1; tentative D call: TRBD1 (6 bases). Germline V gene lookup returns CDR1 SGHVS and CDR2 FQNEAQ. V lost 5 bases and J 11 bases, leaving 15 bases between the germline ends. The CDR3 extends over 12 amino acids. DNA for the CDR3: TGTGCCAGCAGCCCGGACAGAGCGGGGGCTTTCTTT. Protein: CASSPDRAGAFF.

The chain couples TRBV5-1 to TRBJ1-1; D unclear. The CDR3 contains 13 residues. The V gene's germline CDR1 is SGHRS and CDR2 YFSETQ. V lost 0 bases and J lost 5, with 8 bases in between. For the CDR3, the DNA is TGCGCCAGCAGCTTGGGTTTGTCGACTGAAGCTTTCTTT. The encoded protein is CASSLGLSTEAFF.

There are many counts of this clone. V usage is TRBV29-1 and J usage is TRBJ2-3; D may be TRBD2 (6 bases). The CDR3 is 15 amino acids. V lost 5 bases and J 0 bases, leaving 15 bases between the germline ends. Per germline, CDR1 SQVTM and CDR2 ANQGSEA. As DNA, the CDR3 is TGCAGCGTTCAACCCGGGACTTCTAGCACAGATACGCAGTATTTT. Encoded protein: CSVQPGTSSTDTQYF.

The chain has TRBV28 and TRBJ2-3, with 10 bases matching TRBD2. Germline V gene data show CDR1 as MDHEN and CDR2 as SYDVKM. Trimming removed 6 bases from V and 5 bases from J; junction bases left unmatched: 8. The length of the CDR3 is 15 residues. The DNA of the CDR3 is TGTGCCAGCAGCGCGTTTGGGACTAGCGAAGATACGCAGTATTTT. Translated: CASSAFGTSEDTQYF.

This chain uses TRBV28 with TRBJ1-6; TRBD1 might be the D (6 bases). V gave up 7 bases and J gave up 6 bases, with 19 bases separating them. Looked up from germline, CDR1 is MDHEN and CDR2 is SYDVKM. CDR3 length equals 16 residues. CDR3: CASKLTTGTLNSPLHF. DNA of the CDR3: TGTGCCAGCAAACTAACCACAGGGACACTTAATTCACCCCTCCACTTT.

The CDR3 sequence: CASSLRGGRTDEKLFF. CDR3 sequence (DNA): TGTGCCAGCAGCCTAAGGGGGGGTAGGACGGATGAAAAACTGTTTTTT. The chain has TRBV7-2 and TRBJ1-4, with D tentatively TRBD1 (6 bases). This CDR3 is 16 amino acids long. From germline, CDR1 is SGHTA and CDR2 FQGNSA. V was shortened by 5 bases and J by 6 bases, with 19 bases between the two germline ends.

Here the CDR3 DNA reads TGTGCCAGTAGTACCGGACAGGGCTACGAGCAGTACTTC. It translates to CASSTGQGYEQYF. The chain couples TRBV19 to TRBJ2-7, with 8 bases that match TRBD1. The CDR3 has 13 residues. Germline V gives CDR1 LNHDA, CDR2 SQIVND (reference sequence). The ends lost 4 bases at V and 3 bases at J; junction bases unmatched: 2.

This chain connects TRBV14 to TRBJ1-2; possibly TRBD1 for D (6 bases). Germline lookup yields CDR1 SGHDN and CDR2 FVKESK. This CDR3 has 16 residues. Trimming cost V 6 bases and J 2 bases, with 19 bases left between them. The CDR3 here is CASSIAGGLINYGYTF. CDR3 nucleotide sequence: TGTGCCAGCAGTATTGCCGGGGGGCTTATCAACTATGGCTACACCTTC.

V is TRBV6-6 and J is TRBJ1-2, with D unclear. V lost 0 bases and J lost 7, with 6 bases in between. The CDR3 consists of 12 residues. In germline, CDR1 is MNHNY, CDR2 SVGAGI (reference sequence). The CDR3: CASSYSRLGYTF. In nucleotides, the CDR3 is TGTGCCAGCAGTTACTCGAGGCTTGGCTACACCTTC.

The chain couples TRBV25-1 to TRBJ1-1; D gene unclear. V dropped 1 base and J dropped 4 bases, with 10 bases sitting between them. This CDR3 is built from 14 residues. The germline gives CDR1 MGHDK, CDR2 SYGVNS. DNA for the CDR3: TGTGCCAGCAGTGAATCCGGAGCGAGCACTGAAGCTTTCTTT. Amino acid sequence: CASSESGASTEAFF.

The chain combines TRBV7-2 with TRBJ1-1; D not certain. Germline CDR1 reads SGHTA; CDR2 reads FQGNSA. The germline V and J ends were trimmed by 1 base and 11 bases, with 17 bases remaining between them. The CDR3 has 14 residues. The CDR3 DNA sequence: TGTGCCAGCAGCTTAGGGGGAGACATTTTGCAGGCTTTCTTT. It is translated as CASSLGGDILQAFF.

V gene TRBV27 combines with J gene TRBJ1-4; D is unresolved. Trimming left V 2 bases short and J 5 bases short, with 9 bases between. CDR3 size: 14 residues. The germline V gene encodes CDR1 MNHEY and CDR2 SMNVEV (reference sequence). CDR3 amino acids: CASSLELRNEKLFF. The CDR3 nucleotides read TGTGCCAGCAGTTTAGAACTGCGAAATGAAAAACTGTTTTTT.

The rearrangement joins TRBV4-2 to TRBJ1-6; D not certain. The ends were cut back, 1 base at V and 5 bases at J, with 21 bases in the middle. The CDR3 is 19 residues long. CDR1 and CDR2 (germline): LGHNA, YNFKEQ. In DNA form, the CDR3 reads TGTGCCAGCAGCCAAGCCGGTGGGGTGTGGGCGGGCAATAATTCACCCCTCCACTTT. Its translation is CASSQAGGVWAGNNSPLHF.

This clone was observed once. J is TRBJ2-3 and V is TRBV19, with D possibly matching TRBD1 (5 bases). The length of the CDR3 is 14 residues. CDR1 and CDR2 (germline): LNHDA, SQIVND (reference sequence). Trimming left V 10 bases short and J 7 bases short, with 21 bases between. CDR3 sequence: CATAHRARENTQYF. The CDR3 nucleotides read TGTGCCACTGCGCACCGAGCCAGGGAAAATACGCAGTATTTT.